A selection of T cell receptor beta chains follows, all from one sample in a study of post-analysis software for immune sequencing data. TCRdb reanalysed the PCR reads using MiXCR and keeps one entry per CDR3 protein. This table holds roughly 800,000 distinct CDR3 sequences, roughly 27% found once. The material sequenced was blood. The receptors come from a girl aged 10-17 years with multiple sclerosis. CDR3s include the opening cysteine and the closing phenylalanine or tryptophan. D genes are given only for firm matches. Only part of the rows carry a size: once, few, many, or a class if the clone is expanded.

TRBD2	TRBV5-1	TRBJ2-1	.	TGCGCCAGCAGAAAGGCGGGGGGGACCCTCGGTTTAGAGCAGTTCTTC	CASRKAGGTLGLEQFF
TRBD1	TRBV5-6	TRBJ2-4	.	TGTGCCAGCAGCTTTGGGACAGGGCTCATTCAGTACTTC	CASSFGTGLIQYF
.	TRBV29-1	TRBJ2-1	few	TGCAGCGTTGTTTGGGGAGGTGAGCAGTTCTTC	CSVVWGGEQFF
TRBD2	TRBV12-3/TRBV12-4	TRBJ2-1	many	TGTGCCAGCAGTCCCTCGGGGAGGGCAAATGAGCAGTTCTTC	CASSPSGRANEQFF
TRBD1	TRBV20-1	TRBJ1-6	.	TGCAGTGCTAGGGAACAGGGCAGGGGGAGTTCACCCCTCCACTTT	CSAREQGRGSSPLHF
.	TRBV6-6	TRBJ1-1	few	TGTGCCAGCAGTTACGTAAACACTGAAGCTTTCTTT	CASSYVNTEAFF
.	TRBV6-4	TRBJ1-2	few	TGTGCCAGCAGTCCTACAGAAGGGGGAGGCTATGGCTACACCTTC	CASSPTEGGGYGYTF
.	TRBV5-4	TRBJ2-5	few	TGTGCCAGCAGCATTGACGCCGGGACTCAAGAGACCCAGTACTTC	CASSIDAGTQETQYF
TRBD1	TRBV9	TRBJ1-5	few	TGTGCCAGCACCTCAGGGACAGATAGCAATCAGCCCCAGCATTTT	CASTSGTDSNQPQHF
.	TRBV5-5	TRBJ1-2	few	TGTGCCAGCACCTTGGAGCAGGGCCTCACTCCTAACTATGGCTACACCTTC	CASTLEQGLTPNYGYTF
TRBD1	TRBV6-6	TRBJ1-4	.	TGTGCCAGCGTCTACCGGGACAGTGAAAAACTGTTTTTT	CASVYRDSEKLFF
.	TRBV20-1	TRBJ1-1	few	TGCAGTGCTAGACCTATACGGGACTCCAACACTGAAGCTTTCTTT	CSARPIRDSNTEAFF
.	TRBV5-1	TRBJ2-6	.	TGCGCCAGCCACGACCCTGGGGCCAACGTCCTGACTTTC	CASHDPGANVLTF
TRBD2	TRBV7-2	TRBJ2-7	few	TGTGCCAGCAGCTTAGTGGCTAGCGGGAGCCGAGAGCAGTACTTC	CASSLVASGSREQYF
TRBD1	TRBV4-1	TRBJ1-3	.	TGCGCCAGCAGCCAAGGGAGGGGGCTGGCGAGCTCTGGAAACACCATATATTTT	CASSQGRGLASSGNTIYF
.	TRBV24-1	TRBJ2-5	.	TGTGCCACCAGTGATTCAGGACCTCGAGAGACCCAGTACTTC	CATSDSGPRETQYF
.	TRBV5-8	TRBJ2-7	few	TGTGCCAGCAGCTTGGACGGGACCCAGAGCTCCTACGAGCAGTACTTC	CASSLDGTQSSYEQYF
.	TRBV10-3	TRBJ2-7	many	TGTGCCACCCAGGGGGGGGTCGAGCAGTACTTC	CATQGGVEQYF
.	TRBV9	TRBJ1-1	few	TGTGCCAGCAGCGTGGGGGGGCGCGACACTGAAGCTTTCTTT	CASSVGGRDTEAFF
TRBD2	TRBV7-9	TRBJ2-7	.	TGTGCCAGCAGCCTGGAGGGACTATCCTTCGAGCAGTACTTC	CASSLEGLSFEQYF
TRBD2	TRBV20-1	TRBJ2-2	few	TGCAGTGCTAAACTAGCGATTAACACCGGGGAGCTGTTTTTT	CSAKLAINTGELFF
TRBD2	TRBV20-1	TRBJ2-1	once	TGCAGTGCTCGAGGAGAGCGGGACCCGACTGAGCAGTTCTTC	CSARGERDPTEQFF
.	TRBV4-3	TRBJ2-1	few	TGCGCCAGCAGCCAGCAGACCGACACCTTAGGATACAATGAGCAGTTCTTC	CASSQQTDTLGYNEQFF
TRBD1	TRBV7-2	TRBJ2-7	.	TGTACCAGCAGCTTAGTACCGGGACAGGGCTACGAGCAGTACTTC	CTSSLVPGQGYEQYF
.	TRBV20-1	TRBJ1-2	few	TGCAGTGCTCCGATTACAGGGCCTGGCTACACCTTC	CSAPITGPGYTF
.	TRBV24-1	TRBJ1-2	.	TGTGCCACCAGTGACCAGGGACTCGAGATTGGCTACACCTTC	CATSDQGLEIGYTF
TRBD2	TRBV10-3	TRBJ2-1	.	TGTGCCATCAGGCCGGGACTAGCGGGAGGTAGCTCCTACAATGAGCAGTTCTTC	CAIRPGLAGGSSYNEQFF
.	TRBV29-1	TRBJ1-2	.	TGCAGCGTTGAAGACTGGCGTCATGGCTACACCTTC	CSVEDWRHGYTF
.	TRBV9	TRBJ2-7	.	TGTGCCAGCAGCGTAGGTGGTTGGGGCCTTCACTCCTACGAGCAGTACTTC	CASSVGGWGLHSYEQYF
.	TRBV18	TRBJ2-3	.	TGTACCAGCTCACCAGGGAACACAGATACGCAGTATTTT	CTSSPGNTDTQYF
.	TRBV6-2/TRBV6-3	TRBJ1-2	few	TGTGCCAGCAGTTACTCTCAGTCCTATGGCTACACCTTC	CASSYSQSYGYTF